These 8 T cell receptor beta chains were all obtained from the same sample, sequenced in a study of shared clonotypes between healthy human individuals. The table came from immunoSEQ multiplex PCR; TCRdb's copy has only in-frame clones and leaves some out. Counted here are about 2.5 million clones, 85% to 95% occurring once; the ten biggest clones make up approximately 0.39%. The sequenced material came from naive CD4+ T cells from PBMCs. Specified subset: CD45RA+ positively selected. The receptors derive from a young man in good health. Some clones in this sample may be carry-over from other donors' samples.

V and J are TRBV11-2 and TRBJ2-5; D possibly corresponds to TRBD1 (6 bases). CDR3 size: 15 residues. The V and J ends lost 7 bases and 2 bases respectively, with 17 bases between them. Germline assignment: CDR1 SGHAT and CDR2 FQNNGV. The CDR3 region is CASMLLGQPQETQYF. The CDR3 nucleotides read TGTGCCAGCATGCTCTTGGGACAACCGCAAGAGACCCAGTACTTC.

The V gene is TRBV6-1, the J gene TRBJ2-7; a possible D gene is TRBD1 (5 bases). This CDR3 is built from 15 residues. CDR1 is MNHNS and CDR2 is SASEGT in the germline V gene. V lost 0 bases to trimming and J lost 6 bases, with 15 bases between them. The CDR3 DNA sequence: TGTGCCAGCAGTGAAGCGTTGCAGGGCAATCTCGAGCAGTACTTC. Translating gives CASSEALQGNLEQYF.

This clone was seen once. The CDR3 here is CASSSTGGGQPQHF. The CDR3 region has the DNA TGTGCCAGCAGCAGTACAGGGGGCGGACAGCCCCAGCATTTT. The chain joins TRBV7-9 to TRBJ1-5; 9 bases line up with TRBD1. The CDR3 is made up of 14 amino acids. The germline CDR1 and CDR2 sequences are SEHNR and FQNEAQ (reference sequence). The V segment lost 5 bases and the J segment 7 bases; nucleotides outside the gene matches: 6.

The rearrangement uses TRBV28 and TRBJ2-3; possibly TRBD2 for D (6 bases). This CDR3 has 13 amino acids. Trimming cost V 4 bases and J 4 bases, with 9 bases left between them. Looked up from germline, CDR1 is MDHEN and CDR2 is SYDVKM. The CDR3 region is CASSSRGSDTQYF. DNA of the CDR3: TGTGCCAGCAGTTCTCGGGGGTCAGATACGCAGTATTTT.

The rearrangement uses TRBV18 and TRBJ1-4; 7 bases are shared with TRBD1. The germline V gene encodes CDR1 KGHSH and CDR2 LQKENI. There are 14 residues in the CDR3. V dropped 4 bases and J dropped 7; count of bases not matched to a gene: 6. CDR3 DNA sequence: TGTGCCAGCTCACAGACAGGGTCCTCTGAAAAACTGTTTTTT. Protein: CASSQTGSSEKLFF.

This clone occurred once. CDR3 sequence reads: CASIPRQGGNTGELFF. CDR3 nucleotide sequence: TGTGCCAGCATTCCTCGACAGGGGGGGAACACCGGGGAGCTGTTTTTT. The V gene is TRBV6-6, the J gene TRBJ2-2, with TRBD1 matching 9 bases. CDR1 is MNHNY, CDR2 SVGAGI, per germline (reference sequence). The CDR3 spans 16 residues. Trimming removed 7 bases from V and 1 base from J; junction bases left unmatched: 7.

The genes are TRBV11-2 and TRBJ1-1; no clear D. V lost 6 bases and J lost 7, with 6 bases in between. This CDR3 has 10 amino acids. Germline V gene data show CDR1 as SGHAT and CDR2 as FQNNGV. CDR3: CASRTLEAFF. The CDR3 bases are TGTGCCAGCAGGACACTTGAAGCTTTCTTT.

For this clone: The sample holds other DNA sequences that translate to the same CDR3. The chain is built from TRBV27 and TRBJ2-3; D gene unclear. CDR3 length equals 13 residues. V was cut by 3 bases and J by 0 bases, with 4 bases left in between. The V gene's germline CDR1 is MNHEY and CDR2 SMNVEV (reference sequence). CDR3: CASSFSSTDTQYF. DNA of the CDR3: TGTGCCAGCAGTTTTTCAAGCACAGATACGCAGTATTTT.